What follows are 15 T cell receptor beta chains derived from one specimen sequenced in a study of vaccination effects on CD4 cells after COVID-19. Antigens of these TCRs are unknown. Using viral peptide pools, the ViraFEST assay grew out antigen-specific CD4+ T cells prior to sequencing. The authors isolated CD4+ T cells after 9 to 10 days of culture. This person's SARS-CoV-2 infection, confirmed by PCR, occurred between March and December 2020. Profiling relied on immunoSEQ multiplex PCR, and the TCRdb table lists in-frame clones only, not all of them. The sample shows about 70,000 clones, 60% to 75% of them seen only once. The source material was CD4+ T cells from PBMCs cultured with HIV peptides, sampled before COVID-19 vaccination. Subset denoted: HIV-1 Nef peptide pool negative control/reference culture. The receptors shown here come from a human donor who had a prior SARS-CoV-2 infection.

The rearrangement joins TRBV7-9 to TRBJ2-3; 8 nucleotides match TRBD1. The CDR3 runs to 16 residues. J was trimmed by 2 bases and V by 4 bases; bases with no gene match: 8. From germline, CDR1 is SEHNR and CDR2 FQNEAQ (reference sequence). CDR3 protein: CASSSPGQATTDTQYF. The CDR3 DNA is TGTGCCAGCAGCTCGCCGGGACAGGCAACCACAGATACGCAGTATTTT.

The chain recombines TRBV5-6 with TRBJ2-1, with 8 bases that match TRBD1. Trimming removed 2 bases from V and 6 bases from J; junction bases left unmatched: 7. Looked up from germline, CDR1 is SGHDT and CDR2 is YYEEEE. CDR3 size: 15 residues. The CDR3 loop is CASSLRQGMGNEQFF. The CDR3 DNA sequence: TGTGCCAGCAGCTTAAGACAGGGGATGGGCAATGAGCAGTTCTTC.

For the CDR3, the DNA is TGTGCCAGCAGCGTCGGACAGGGGACTAATGAAAAACTGTTTTTT. Its translation: CASSVGQGTNEKLFF. V gene TRBV9 combines with J gene TRBJ1-4; 9 bases line up with TRBD1. CDR3 length: 15 residues. Trimming took 2 bases from V and 2 from J; bases not matched to a gene: 1. Germline lookup yields CDR1 SGDLS and CDR2 YYNGEE.

The chain carries TRBV30 and TRBJ1-5; D gene unclear. CDR1 is GTSNPN, CDR2 SVGIG, per germline (reference sequence). CDR3 size: 16 residues. Between the trimmed V and J ends, which lost 2 bases and 3 bases, there was a span of 17 bases. The CDR3 nucleotides are TGTGCCTGGAGTCCGCCTCGCCTACTCTACAATCAGCCCCAGCATTTT. Translation gives CAWSPPRLLYNQPQHF.

V is TRBV18 and J is TRBJ2-5, with a possible D match to TRBD2 (5 bases). In germline, CDR1 is KGHSH, CDR2 LQKENI. Trimming pared 3 bases from V and 4 bases from J, leaving 9 bases between. The CDR3 extends over 13 amino acids. CDR3 residues: CASSPQSGETQYF. CDR3 DNA sequence: TGTGCCAGCTCACCTCAAAGCGGAGAGACCCAGTACTTC.

The chain joins TRBV30 to TRBJ1-1, with D possibly being TRBD1 (5 bases). V lost 8 bases and J 2 bases, leaving 15 bases between the germline ends. Germline CDR1 and CDR2: GTSNPN and SVGIG (reference sequence). The CDR3 runs 13 residues. The CDR3 nucleotides read TGTGCCAGCTTATCTCAGGGAAACACTGAAGCTTTCTTT. Protein sequence: CASLSQGNTEAFF.

CDR3 sequence reads: CASSNPGTALYEQYF. The CDR3 DNA reads TGTGCCAGCAGCAACCCCGGGACAGCCCTTTACGAGCAGTACTTC. The rearrangement joins TRBV21-1 to TRBJ2-7; the D call in the table, TRBD1, was not verified against the DNA. TRBV21-1 corresponds to a pseudogene. This CDR3 spans 15 amino acids.

This chain uses TRBV5-1 with TRBJ2-1, with 7 bases lining up with TRBD2. The junction had 7 bases not matched to a gene; V was cut back by 0 bases and J by 4 bases. This CDR3 comprises 16 residues. Germline assignment: CDR1 SGHRS and CDR2 YFSETQ. CDR3 coding DNA: TGCGCCAGCAGCTTGGGAAGAGCGGGGAGGTACAATGAGCAGTTCTTC. It is translated as CASSLGRAGRYNEQFF.

The chain recombines TRBV19 with TRBJ1-6; TRBD1 might be the D (5 bases). Germline CDR1 and CDR2: LNHDA and SQIVND (reference sequence). The V and J ends lost 5 bases and 14 bases respectively, with 22 bases between them. This CDR3 has 15 residues. CDR3 protein: CASSPTGTGGASLHF. The CDR3 coding sequence is TGTGCCAGTAGTCCAACCGGGACTGGTGGTGCGTCCCTCCACTTT. The complete variable domain, with remaining parts taken from reference TRBV19 and TRBJ1-6, reads DGGITQSPKYLFRKEGQNVTLSCEQNLNHDAMYWYRQDPGQGLRLIYYSQIVNDFQKGDIAEGYSVSREKKESFPLTVTSAQKNPTAFYLCASSPTGTGGASLHFGNGTRLTVT.

The chain uses TRBV2 and TRBJ1-1; a possible D gene is TRBD1 (5 bases). The CDR3 contains 15 residues. CDR1 is SNHLY, CDR2 FYNNEI, per germline. Trimming removed 4 bases from V and 4 bases from J, with 16 bases in between. The CDR3, as DNA: TGTGCCAGCAGTGTTGGCAGGGCACAAGTCACTGAAGCTTTCTTT. Protein sequence: CASSVGRAQVTEAFF.

The rearrangement joins TRBV6-5 to TRBJ2-2; D is possibly TRBD2 (6 bases). The CDR3 covers 14 residues. V gave up 9 bases and J gave up 1 base, with 12 bases separating them. Germline lookup yields CDR1 MNHEY and CDR2 SVGAGI. CDR3 residues: CASMGLMNTGELFF. The CDR3 bases are TGTGCCAGTATGGGACTGATGAACACCGGGGAGCTGTTTTTT.

A few counts support this clone. The chain couples TRBV5-1 to TRBJ2-7; 9 bases match TRBD2. CDR3 length: 15 residues. CDR1 SGHRS and CDR2 YFSETQ come from the germline V gene. Trimming at V came to 1 base and at J to 2 bases, leaving 4 bases not matched to a gene. The CDR3 spells CASSLLVAGAYEQYF. The CDR3 DNA reads TGCGCCAGCAGCTTGTTGGTAGCGGGAGCCTACGAGCAGTACTTC.

CDR3 region: CASSHQGGDTQYF. In DNA, the CDR3 is TGTGCCAGCAGCCACCAAGGGGGCGATACGCAGTATTTT. V gene TRBV14 combines with J gene TRBJ2-3; 7 bases agree with TRBD1. The junction had 3 bases not matched to a gene; V was cut back by 3 bases and J by 6 bases. There are 13 residues in the CDR3. The germline V gene has CDR1 SGHDN and CDR2 FVKESK.

The chain employs TRBV5-1 and TRBJ1-1; D is possibly TRBD1 (5 bases). Germline assignment: CDR1 SGHRS and CDR2 YFSETQ. CDR3 size: 16 residues. V was clipped by 1 base and J by 1 base, with 14 bases between them. This chain's CDR3 is CASSLRGRVGNTEAFF. The CDR3 nucleotides are TGCGCCAGCAGCTTGCGGGGCCGAGTAGGGAACACTGAAGCTTTCTTT.

The V call is TRBV5-1, the J call TRBJ1-5; TRBD1 might be the D (6 bases). V lost 0 bases and J 0 bases, leaving 13 bases between the germline ends. Germline values: CDR1 SGHRS, CDR2 YFSETQ. The CDR3 has 17 amino acids. CDR3 DNA: TGCGCCAGCAGCTTGGTCTGGGGACACGGTAGCAATCAGCCCCAGCATTTT. Encoded protein: CASSLVWGHGSNQPQHF.